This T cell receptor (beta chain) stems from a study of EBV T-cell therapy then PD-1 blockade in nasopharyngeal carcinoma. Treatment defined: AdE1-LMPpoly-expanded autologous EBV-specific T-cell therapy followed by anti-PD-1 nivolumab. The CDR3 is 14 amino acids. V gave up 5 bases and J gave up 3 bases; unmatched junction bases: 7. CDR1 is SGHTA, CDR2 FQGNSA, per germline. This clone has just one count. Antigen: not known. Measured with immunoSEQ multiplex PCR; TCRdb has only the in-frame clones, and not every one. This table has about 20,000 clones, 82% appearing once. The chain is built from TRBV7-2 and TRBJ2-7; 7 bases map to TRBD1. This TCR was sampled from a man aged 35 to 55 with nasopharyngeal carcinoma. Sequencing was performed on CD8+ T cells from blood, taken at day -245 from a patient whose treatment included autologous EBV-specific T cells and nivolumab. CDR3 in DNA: TGTGCCAGCAGCCCTGTGAGGGGGCTCTACGAGCAGTACTTC. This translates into CASSPVRGLYEQYF.